The clone carrying this T cell receptor (beta chain) was counted a single time. This specimen comes from a study of radiation and T cells in renal cell carcinoma. Sequencing used immunoSEQ multiplex PCR; TCRdb keeps in-frame clones, though not all of them. The profile covers 8,500 to 10,000 clones, with about 60% appearing a single time and approximately 21% taken by the ten largest. The sample's treatment: 15 Gy SBRT to primary tumor, nephrectomy 4 weeks later. The sequencing here drew on tumor tissue, taken from a patient whose treatment included radiotherapy and nephrectomy. The sequence was collected from a man between 60 and 75 years old with renal cell carcinoma.

The chain's CDR3 is CASSGRWGQPNYGYTF. CDR3 bases: TGCGCCAGCAGCGGGAGATGGGGGCAACCAAACTATGGCTACACCTTC. V usage is TRBV5-1 and J usage is TRBJ1-2; tentative D call: TRBD1 (6 bases). The CDR3 is 16 amino acids. V lost 4 bases and J lost 2, with 18 bases in between. In germline, CDR1 is SGHRS, CDR2 YFSETQ.